This T cell receptor beta chain was documented in a study of blood T cell repertoires in COVID-19 (dated by TCRdb to between 2020 and 2021). In the study overall: Samples from collaborators originated in the United States, Italy and Spain and spanned both the acute and convalescent phases of COVID-19. Subjects who had been exposed to COVID-19, were actively infected with it, or had recovered from it provided the deeply sampled blood TCRbeta repertoires that made up the dataset. The repertoires were released in a freely available public database meant as a resource for research on the immune response to SARS-CoV-2. The material from the prospective study consisted of cDNA or gDNA derived from T cells, B-cell-depleted T cells, or PBMCs. The samples were drawn from two sources: the first 160 participants of the ongoing ImmuneRACE study, and 1,000 to 1,500 subjects contributed by 6 global collaborators. A de-identified subject ID, COVID-19 status, age in years and sex were almost always included in the sample metadata. Where HLA class I and class II types were available, the types were taken from metadata supplied by the sample provider, not from assay-based typing.

One collaborating source in Seattle enrolled patients while the patients were actively infected and followed the patients over time throughout the course of disease. Whole blood was collected in K2EDTA tubes by collaborating institutions according to the institutions' own protocols. For TCRbeta analysis, collaborators shipped samples as frozen whole blood, isolated PBMCs, or DNA extracted from either of those sample types. Overall results and qualifications from the work: Clinical and demographic metadata were provided uncurated, with the amount varying by source and participant.

In this sample, this clone turned up many times. Its recognized antigen is unknown. The input lacks base qualities; no much larger clone sits a single base away. The CDR3 holds 13 amino acids from the cysteine to the phenylalanine. Here the CDR3 DNA is all that survives: 39 bases in frame from base 1. Trimming at the junction amounts to 0 bases on V and 7 bases on J, and the germline ends lie 6 bases apart. The germline V gene specifies MRHNA as CDR1 and SNTAGT as CDR2. TCRbeta CDR3 regions were amplified from genomic DNA by means of the immunoSEQ Assay, a bias-controlled multiplex PCR. Processing in the source paper ran as follows. Within the assay, amplification of reference gene primers was used to estimate how many nucleated cells each sample contained. To quantify the absolute abundance of each unique TCRbeta CDR3 rearrangement, sequence reads were collapsed and filtered. For each sample, productive Simpson clonality was calculated as the square root of Simpson's diversity index over productive rearrangements. Sourced from immuneACCESS, this table was stored by TCRdb with only in-frame sequences that have V and J called. A share of the clones is absent; for the studies checked, an unresolved V gene accounts for under half, and the remainder has no known explanation. The V and J calls and clone size were taken over from that table, and D and trimming were inferred from the DNA. This sample is represented by some 330,000 clones; roughly 90% of them were singletons. The ten largest make up 1.5% to 2% of the sample.

This TCR was recovered from a woman in her thirties with COVID-19, enrolled during active disease. Recombination connected TRBV6-4 to TRBJ2-2; no D gene can be assigned with confidence. The source material was peripheral blood. The nucleotides are TGTGCCAGCAGTGACTCGGAGTTCGGGGAGCTGTTTTTT. Its protein reads: CASSDSEFGELFF.